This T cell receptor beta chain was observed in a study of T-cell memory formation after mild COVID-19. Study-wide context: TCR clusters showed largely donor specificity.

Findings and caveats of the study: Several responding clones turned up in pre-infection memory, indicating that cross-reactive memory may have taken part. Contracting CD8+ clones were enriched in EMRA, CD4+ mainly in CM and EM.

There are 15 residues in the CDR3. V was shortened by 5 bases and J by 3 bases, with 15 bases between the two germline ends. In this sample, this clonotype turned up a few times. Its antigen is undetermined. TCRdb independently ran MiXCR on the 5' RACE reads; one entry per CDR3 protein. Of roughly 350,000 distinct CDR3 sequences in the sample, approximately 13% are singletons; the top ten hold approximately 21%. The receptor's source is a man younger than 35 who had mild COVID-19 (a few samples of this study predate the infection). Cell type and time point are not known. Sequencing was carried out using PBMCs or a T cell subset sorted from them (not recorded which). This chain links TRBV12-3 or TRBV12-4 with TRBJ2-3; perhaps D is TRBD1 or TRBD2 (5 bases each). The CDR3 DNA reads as TGTGCCAGCAGTAGCCGGGACCTGGGTACAGATACGCAGTATTTT. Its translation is CASSSRDLGTDTQYF.